This TCR beta chain was captured in a study of radiotherapy plus CTLA-4 blockade in lung cancer. For the study at large: An objective response was seen in about 17% of patients, and disease control in just over 30%.

The data were produced by immunoSEQ multiplex PCR, yet TCRdb's version contains in-frame clones alone and is incomplete. The data contain under 45,000 clones, 75% to 85% of them singletons. The table lists this clone with a few counts. The CDR3 extends over 14 amino acids. After removal of 8 bases from V and 3 bases from J, the junction contained 5 bases not matched to a gene. Germline V lookup: CDR1 LNHDA, CDR2 SQIVND (reference sequence). The chain carries TRBV19 and TRBJ2-2, with TRBD1 matching 8 bases. The sequence was collected from a human donor with non-small cell lung cancer that progressed on radiotherapy plus ipilimumab. This sample comprised peripheral blood, obtained from a patient treated with radiotherapy plus ipilimumab. The CDR3 nucleotides are TGTGCCAGTCTGAAGACAGGGGACACCGGGGAGCTGTTTTTT. Protein sequence: CASLKTGDTGELFF.